This passage covers 18 T cell receptor beta chains from one sample sequenced in a study of T cell responses to AZD1222 COVID-19 vaccine. Data came from immunoSEQ multiplex PCR; TCRdb stores just in-frame clones and leaves some out. The sample includes some 140,000 clones, over 85% of them seen just once. The sequencing used peripheral blood, collected 28 days after the second AZD1222 dose. The receptors were gathered from an adult who received the AZD1222 COVID-19 vaccine.

This chain joins TRBV13 and TRBJ2-2; 14 nucleotides align to TRBD2. Per the germline V gene, CDR1 is PRHDT and CDR2 is FYEKMQ (reference sequence). This CDR3 contains 20 residues. J was trimmed by 1 base and V by 5 bases; bases with no gene match: 12. CDR3 DNA: TGTGCCAGCAGCCCAAGGTGGAGGACTAGCGGGGGGAGGAACACCGGGGAGCTGTTTTTT. Translated: CASSPRWRTSGGRNTGELFF.

This sequence joins TRBV30 and TRBJ1-3, with TRBD1 matching 8 bases. The CDR3 has 12 residues. J lost 7 bases, V lost 5 bases, and 4 bases had no gene match. Germline assignment: CDR1 GTSNPN and CDR2 SVGIG (reference sequence). The CDR3 protein is CAWGRQGNTIYF. In DNA form, the CDR3 reads TGTGCCTGGGGCCGACAGGGGAACACCATATATTTT.

The chain combines TRBV2 with TRBJ1-2, with 8 bases matching TRBD1. Germline V gene lookup returns CDR1 SNHLY and CDR2 FYNNEI. J lost 6 bases, V lost 7 bases, and 4 bases had no gene match. The CDR3 totals 12 residues. The CDR3 here is CASTQGAHGYTF. In DNA form, the CDR3 reads TGTGCCAGCACCCAGGGGGCGCATGGCTACACCTTC.

V usage is TRBV6-5 and J usage is TRBJ1-1; 7 bases line up with TRBD1. This CDR3 contains 14 residues. CDR1 is MNHEY and CDR2 is SVGAGI in the germline V gene. The V gene end was trimmed by 2 bases and the J gene end by 8 bases; junction bases not matched to a gene: 8. CDR3 loop: CASSYIDRVGEAFF. The DNA for the CDR3 is TGTGCCAGCAGTTACATTGACAGGGTTGGGGAAGCTTTCTTT.

V usage is TRBV5-1 and J usage is TRBJ2-1, with a tentative D call TRBD2 (7 bases). CDR3 length: 14 amino acids. V shed 8 bases and J shed 4 bases, with 16 bases lying between them. Germline CDR1 reads SGHRS; CDR2 reads YFSETQ. CDR3 bases: TGCGCCAGTGGGACGGGGGGCTGGTACAATGAGCAGTTCTTC. Protein sequence: CASGTGGWYNEQFF.

The chain joins TRBV4-1 to TRBJ2-5; D uncertain. Trimming removed 3 bases from V and 4 bases from J, with 9 bases in between. Germline V gene data show CDR1 as MGHRA and CDR2 as YSYEKL. There are 13 residues in the CDR3. CDR3 sequence reads: CASSHVWTETQYF. CDR3 bases: TGCGCCAGCAGCCACGTATGGACAGAGACCCAGTACTTC.

CDR3 DNA: TGTGCCAGCAGTGACTCGCAGGGGCTGGAGGAGACCCAGTACTTC. Translation gives CASSDSQGLEETQYF. V is TRBV6-4 and J is TRBJ2-5; the D gene is possibly TRBD1 (6 bases). This CDR3 is built from 15 residues. Trimming took off 0 bases at V and 5 bases at J, with 13 bases between the two ends. Germline loops: CDR1 MRHNA, CDR2 SNTAGT.

This chain joins TRBV11-3 and TRBJ2-5; 11 bases are a match to TRBD2. V shed 2 bases and J 3 bases; nucleotides not matched to a gene: 8. Germline loops: CDR1 SGHNT, CDR2 YENEEA. CDR3 size: 17 residues. The CDR3 loop reads CASSLTLPLAGEETQYF. The CDR3 bases are TGTGCCAGCAGCTTAACCCTGCCACTAGCGGGGGAAGAGACCCAGTACTTC.

The chain is built from TRBV2 and TRBJ2-5, with 10 bases identical to TRBD1. CDR1 and CDR2 (germline): SNHLY, FYNNEI. The ends lost 6 bases at V and 5 bases at J; junction bases unmatched: 3. CDR3 size: 13 residues. The CDR3 coding sequence is TGTGCCAGCAGGGGACAGGGGACGGAGACCCAGTACTTC. It is translated as CASRGQGTETQYF.

This rearrangement joins TRBV5-1 to TRBJ2-3, with a weak D call TRBD1 (5 bases). The germline gives CDR1 SGHRS, CDR2 YFSETQ. The CDR3 totals 16 residues. Trimming cost V 0 bases and J 3 bases, with 14 bases left between them. CDR3 region: CASSLGANRKTDTQYF. In DNA form, the CDR3 reads TGCGCCAGCAGCTTGGGCGCAAACAGGAAAACAGATACGCAGTATTTT.

The CDR3 loop reads CASSLAWQKITEAFF. The DNA of the CDR3 is TGCGCCAGCAGCTTGGCTTGGCAGAAGATCACTGAAGCTTTCTTT. V is TRBV5-1 and J is TRBJ1-1; D is unclear. Germline-derived CDR1 and CDR2 are SGHRS and YFSETQ. Trimming took 0 bases from V and 4 from J, leaving 13 bases between them. There are 15 residues in the CDR3.

The chain employs TRBV19 and TRBJ1-5; D gene ambiguous. This CDR3 has 14 residues. Trimming took 10 bases from V and 6 from J, leaving 19 bases between them. Germline loops: CDR1 LNHDA, CDR2 SQIVND (reference sequence). CDR3 bases: TGTGCCACACGCCAAGGGTATAGCGGTCAGCCCCAGCATTTT. Its translation is CATRQGYSGQPQHF.

This clone has only one observation. V is TRBV9 and J is TRBJ2-7; 9 bases match TRBD1. CDR1 and CDR2 from the germline V gene are SGDLS and YYNGEE. The junction had 2 bases not matched to a gene; V was cut back by 2 bases and J by 2 bases. The CDR3 has 14 residues. The CDR3 DNA is TGTGCCAGCAGCGTGACAGGGGGGGCCTACGAGCAGTACTTC. This sequence encodes CASSVTGGAYEQYF.

The chain employs TRBV30 and TRBJ2-2; D not resolved. Germline CDR1 and CDR2: GTSNPN and SVGIG (reference sequence). V dropped 0 bases and J dropped 7 bases, with 9 bases sitting between them. This CDR3 region has 13 residues. This CDR3 is CAWSVLVLGELFF. The CDR3, as DNA: TGTGCCTGGAGTGTACTGGTCCTCGGGGAGCTGTTTTTT. Full variable domain (rest looked up from reference TRBV30 and TRBJ2-2): SQTIHQWPATLVQPVGSPLSLECTVEGTSNPNLYWYRQAAGRGLQLLFYSVGIGQISSEVPQNLSASRPQDRQFILSSKKLLLSDSGFYLCAWSVLVLGELFFGEGSRLTVL.

V and J are TRBV3-1 (or the pseudogene TRBV3-2) and TRBJ2-7; D remains ambiguous. From germline, CDR1 is LGHDT and CDR2 YNNKEL (reference sequence). The CDR3 length is 15 residues. Deletions cut 1 base from V and 3 bases from J, with 13 bases between. The CDR3 coding sequence is TGTGCCAGCAGCCAAGGGCGGACGGCGTACTACGAGCAGTACTTC. It translates to CASSQGRTAYYEQYF.

This clone was recorded only once. V and J are TRBV7-2 and TRBJ2-7; D may be TRBD1 or TRBD2 (5 bases each). Germline CDR1 is SGHTA and CDR2 is FQGNSA. V gave up 5 bases and J gave up 7 bases, with 21 bases separating them. The CDR3 loop spans 15 amino acids. CDR3: CASSPGAPRLGEQYF. In DNA, the CDR3 is TGTGCCAGCAGCCCCGGGGCACCACGCCTGGGGGAGCAGTACTTC.

This clone has only one observation. CDR3 protein: CASSYSGLAGGDTQYF. The CDR3 nucleotides read TGTGCCAGCAGTTACTCCGGACTAGCGGGGGGTGATACGCAGTATTTT. V usage is TRBV6-5 and J usage is TRBJ2-3; 14 nucleotides line up with TRBD2. The CDR3 length is 16 residues. CDR1 and CDR2 (germline): MNHEY, SVGAGI. The trim removed 0 bases at V and 6 bases at J, leaving 2 bases unmatched.

The chain has TRBV16 and TRBJ2-2; D is ambiguous. V gave up 1 base and J gave up 4 bases, with 10 bases separating them. The CDR3 runs 15 residues. Germline CDR1 KGHSY, CDR2 FQNENV. The CDR3 protein is CASSQFSPTTGELFF. CDR3 sequence (DNA): TGTGCCAGCAGCCAATTTAGCCCCACCACCGGGGAGCTGTTTTTT.